This TCR beta chain comes out of a study of T-cell reconstitution after alpha-beta-depleted transplantation in children. Points from the study as a whole: Reported findings indicate that, about two months after transplant, alpha-beta T cells came from several hundred expanded clones, which were derived from non-depleted graft cells. T-cell counts and diversity at one year post-transplant came mainly from newly produced T cells. Recipient T cells and thymic progenitors that survived were the source of the high TCRbeta diversity seen at day 60 in some patients.

Preparation of the TCRbeta library involved a method that used unique molecular identifiers. One entry per CDR3 protein, called by TCRdb with MiXCR from the PCR reads. The sample carries 550,000 to 800,000 distinct CDR3 sequences, 13% recorded once. The V and J ends lost 3 bases and 5 bases, in that order; junction bases with no gene match: 9. Germline loops: CDR1 SGHRS, CDR2 YFSETQ. The CDR3 is 17 amino acids. This clonotype was counted only a few times. Antigen specificity is unknown. This chain uses TRBV5-1 with TRBJ2-3; 13 nucleotides match TRBD2. Sequenced material: PBMCs, taken before TCRalphabeta/CD19-depleted stem cell transplant. This receptor was identified in a girl between 2 and 10 years old with congenital amegakaryocytic thrombocytopenia, due to receive a stem cell transplant. The CDR3 region is CASSSGLAGKVGDTQYF. CDR3 in DNA: TGCGCCAGCAGCTCGGGACTAGCGGGAAAAGTGGGAGATACGCAGTATTTT.